The 29 T cell receptor beta chains below were found in one sample sequenced in a study of cytomegalovirus exposure and HLA in healthy donors. Researchers ran the PCR with 60 Vbeta and 13 Jbeta primers. Assay used: immunoSEQ multiplex PCR; TCRdb lists only in-frame clones, some missing. The sample has over 200,000 clones, 70% to 80% seen once. The sequenced sample was PBMCs. These receptors all stem from an older woman in good health and CMV-seropositive.

The chain couples TRBV28 to TRBJ2-5, with D hard to call. The J call may be mistaken, given a closer DNA end match to TRBJ2-7. The CDR3 runs 11 residues. Germline lookup yields CDR1 MDHEN and CDR2 SYDVKM. CDR3 sequence reads: CASSTPYEQYF. CDR3 DNA: TGTGCCAGCAGTACCCCCTACGAGCAGTACTTC.

The gene calls are TRBV4-1 and TRBJ2-2; 10 bases agree with TRBD2. The CDR3 runs 16 residues. Looked up from germline, CDR1 is MGHRA and CDR2 is YSYEKL. The J segment lost 1 base and the V segment lost 6 bases, leaving 5 bases of the junction unmatched. The CDR3 nucleotides are TGCGCCAGCAGTCCAATAGCGGGAGGGAACACCGGGGAGCTGTTTTTT. Encoded protein: CASSPIAGGNTGELFF.

This clone was counted a single time. One end of the junction is discordant with germline, which a read error may explain. This sample includes further DNA sequences coding for the same CDR3. The rearrangement joins TRBV5-1 to TRBJ1-5; D call uncertain. CDR1 is SGHRS and CDR2 is YFSETQ in the germline V gene. The CDR3 contains 17 residues. The DNA for the CDR3 is TGTGCCAGCAGCTTGGAGGAGGGTCGATATAGCAATCAGCCCCAGCATTTT. This sequence encodes CASSLEEGRYSNQPQHF.

The chain couples TRBV7-9 to TRBJ2-7; D ambiguous. The V end lost 3 bases, the J end lost 6 bases, and 9 bases lay between the germline ends. CDR1 and CDR2 from the germline V gene are SEHNR and FQNEAQ (reference sequence). The CDR3 is made up of 12 amino acids. CDR3 loop: CASSFSSIEQYF. CDR3 sequence (DNA): TGTGCCAGCAGCTTCTCTAGTATCGAGCAGTACTTC.

V gene TRBV2 combines with J gene TRBJ2-1; 9 bases fit TRBD1. The CDR3 length is 13 residues. In germline, CDR1 is SNHLY, CDR2 FYNNEI. V gave up 6 bases and J gave up 7 bases; unmatched junction bases: 4. The CDR3 DNA sequence: TGTGCCAGCAGGGGGGACAGGGATAATGAGCAGTTCTTC. The encoded protein is CASRGDRDNEQFF. Complete variable domain (other parts from reference TRBV2 and TRBJ2-1): EPEVTQTPSHQVTQMGQEVILRCVPISNHLYFYWYRQILGQKVEFLVSFYNNEISEKSEIFDDQFSVERPDGSNFTLKIRSTKLEDSAMYFCASRGDRDNEQFFGPGTRLTVL.

The V and J genes are TRBV28 and TRBJ1-5; 7 bases line up with TRBD1. The CDR3 consists of 16 residues. The germline V gene has CDR1 MDHEN and CDR2 SYDVKM. The junction had 7 bases not matched to a gene; V was cut back by 2 bases and J by 3 bases. CDR3 protein: CASSLRGRGVNQPQHF. The DNA of the CDR3 is TGTGCCAGCAGTTTAAGGGGGCGGGGGGTCAATCAGCCCCAGCATTTT.

This chain connects TRBV5-4 to TRBJ2-7; D gene unclear. Germline values: CDR1 SGHNT, CDR2 YYREEE (reference sequence). The length of the CDR3 is 13 residues. V lost 2 bases, J lost 0 bases, and 6 bases lay in between. CDR3 sequence: CASSFQNSYEQYF. The CDR3 DNA follows: TGTGCCAGCAGCTTCCAAAACTCCTACGAGCAGTACTTC.

The chain has TRBV7-9 and TRBJ2-1; 9 bases fit TRBD1. Losses at the gene ends were 7 bases for V and 7 bases for J; bases not matched to a gene: 8. Germline V gives CDR1 SEHNR, CDR2 FQNEAQ (reference sequence). The CDR3 loop spans 14 amino acids. The CDR3 here is CASTLQQGANEQFF. The CDR3 bases are TGTGCCAGCACCCTCCAACAGGGGGCAAATGAGCAGTTCTTC. The full variable domain, completed using reference TRBV7-9 and TRBJ2-1, is DTGVSQNPRHKITKRGQNVTFRCDPISEHNRLYWYRQTLGQGPEFLTYFQNEAQLEKSRLLSDRFSAERPKGSFSTLEIQRTEQGDSAMYLCASTLQQGANEQFFGPGTRLTVL.

The rearrangement links TRBV9 to TRBJ1-6; no clear D gene. This CDR3 is built from 14 residues. V was shortened by 4 bases and J by 8 bases, with 13 bases between the two germline ends. Germline CDR1 is SGDLS and CDR2 is YYNGEE. The CDR3 protein is CASSPGLAYSPLHF. As DNA, the CDR3 is TGTGCCAGCAGCCCAGGACTGGCGTATTCACCCCTCCACTTT.

This clone was recorded a few times. The rearrangement links TRBV21-1 to TRBJ2-1; the table's D call, TRBD2, was not checked against the DNA. TRBV21-1 counts as a pseudogene. This CDR3 has 16 residues. The CDR3 spells CASSPPPGLVRNEQFF. In DNA form, the CDR3 reads TGTGCCAGCAGCCCCCCCCCGGGACTAGTGCGAAATGAGCAGTTCTTC.

This clone has more than one count but fewer than ten. The chain has TRBV19 and TRBJ1-5; 9 bases line up with TRBD1. From germline, CDR1 is LNHDA and CDR2 SQIVND (reference sequence). V gave up 6 bases and J gave up 0 bases; unmatched junction bases: 9. There are 17 residues in the CDR3. The CDR3 spells CASRPRDRVHSNQPQHF. The CDR3 DNA sequence: TGTGCCAGTAGGCCCCGGGACAGGGTCCATAGCAATCAGCCCCAGCATTTT.

V is TRBV2 and J is TRBJ2-3; D is possibly TRBD2 (5 bases). The CDR3 has 11 residues. Trimming cost V 9 bases and J 6 bases, with 10 bases left between them. Germline CDR1 SNHLY, CDR2 FYNNEI. The CDR3 DNA follows: TGTGCCAGGGCGCGAGGGGATACGCAGTATTTT. It specifies CARARGDTQYF. The full variable domain, its missing parts supplied by reference TRBV2 and TRBJ2-3, is EPEVTQTPSHQVTQMGQEVILRCVPISNHLYFYWYRQILGQKVEFLVSFYNNEISEKSEIFDDQFSVERPDGSNFTLKIRSTKLEDSAMYFCARARGDTQYFGPGTRLTVL.

CDR3 region: CASSSRDRGPGEQYF. Written as DNA, the CDR3 is TGTGCCAGCAGTAGCCGGGACAGGGGGCCGGGGGAGCAGTACTTC. J is TRBJ2-7 and V is TRBV6-1, with TRBD1 identical over 12 bases. This CDR3 spans 15 amino acids. Trimming cost V 5 bases and J 7 bases; bases outside gene matches: 9. The germline V gene has CDR1 MNHNS and CDR2 SASEGT.

The chain combines TRBV7-6 with TRBJ1-3, with TRBD1 matching 10 bases. This CDR3 is built from 15 residues. Looked up from germline, CDR1 is SGHVS and CDR2 is FNYEAQ. The ends lost 5 bases at V and 2 bases at J; junction bases unmatched: 3. CDR3 region: CASSTGQGAGNTIYF. CDR3 sequence (DNA): TGTGCCAGCAGCACCGGACAGGGGGCTGGAAACACCATATATTTT.

The chain joins TRBV6-1 to TRBJ2-1; TRBD1 is a possible D gene (5 bases). CDR1 and CDR2 from the germline V gene are MNHNS and SASEGT. This CDR3 region has 13 residues. V dropped 5 bases and J dropped 5 bases, with 10 bases sitting between them. The CDR3 DNA reads TGTGCCAGCAGTCGACAGATAGACAATGAGCAGTTCTTC. Its translation is CASSRQIDNEQFF.

In its sample, this clone was seen a few times. The gene calls are TRBV19 and TRBJ2-3, with 9 positions matching TRBD1. The CDR3 is 15 residues long. Germline V gene lookup returns CDR1 LNHDA and CDR2 SQIVND (reference sequence). V was clipped by 6 bases and J by 2 bases; unmatched bases: 6. CDR3 protein: CASRPGQGITDTQYF. CDR3 nucleotide sequence: TGTGCCAGTAGACCCGGACAGGGGATCACAGATACGCAGTATTTT.

This clone was counted only a few times. The J gene is TRBJ2-4, the V gene TRBV2; possible D gene TRBD1, 5 bases. Trimming cost V 4 bases and J 7 bases, with 11 bases left between them. Germline CDR1 and CDR2: SNHLY and FYNNEI. CDR3 size: 13 residues. The CDR3 DNA reads TGTGCCAGCAGTGCAGGGATAGGGAACATTCAGTACTTC. Amino acid sequence: CASSAGIGNIQYF.

This chain connects TRBV10-3 to TRBJ2-7; tentative D call: TRBD1 (6 bases). The CDR3 is 14 amino acids. Trimming pared 6 bases from V and 5 bases from J, leaving 17 bases between. From germline, CDR1 is ENHRY and CDR2 SYGVKD. CDR3 DNA: TGTGCCATCAGAACAGAGGTAGGGGGAAACGAGCAGTACTTC. It is translated as CAIRTEVGGNEQYF.

J is TRBJ2-2 and V is TRBV2; 8 bases are shared with TRBD1. Unmatched junction bases numbered 3, after V lost 7 bases and J lost 2 bases. This CDR3 is built from 14 residues. Germline CDR1 SNHLY, CDR2 FYNNEI. The CDR3, as DNA: TGTGCCAGCATGGACAGGGCCAACACCGGGGAGCTGTTTTTT. Amino acid sequence: CASMDRANTGELFF.

This clone has a single count. J is TRBJ2-5 and V is TRBV9; D is perhaps TRBD2 (5 bases). Per germline, CDR1 SGDLS and CDR2 YYNGEE. This CDR3 spans 14 amino acids. V lost 3 bases and J lost 11, with 20 bases in between. The CDR3 bases are TGTGCCAGCAGCGCCCGCCTGTCTTCTTGGGAGCAGTACTTC. The encoded protein is CASSARLSSWEQYF.

This chain uses TRBV9 with TRBJ2-1, with 7 bases that match TRBD1. Trimming took 4 bases from V and 10 from J; bases not matched to a gene: 20. The CDR3 consists of 17 residues. Germline V gene data show CDR1 as SGDLS and CDR2 as YYNGEE. This CDR3 is CASSWTGSSANGVEQFF. In DNA, the CDR3 is TGTGCCAGCAGCTGGACAGGTTCCTCTGCTAATGGCGTCGAGCAGTTCTTC.

This sequence joins TRBV19 and TRBJ2-1, with 14 bases fitting TRBD2. The V gene end was trimmed by 10 bases and the J gene end by 9 bases; junction bases not matched to a gene: 11. From germline, CDR1 is LNHDA and CDR2 SQIVND (reference sequence). This CDR3 is 15 amino acids long. The CDR3 region is CAIPGLAGEEGEQFF. The CDR3 nucleotides read TGTGCCATCCCGGGACTAGCGGGAGAAGAGGGTGAGCAGTTCTTC.

CDR3: CASSLGLAGGFTDTQYF. CDR3 coding DNA: TGTGCCAGCAGCTTAGGACTAGCGGGGGGATTCACAGATACGCAGTATTTT. The chain links TRBV13 to TRBJ2-3, with 12 bases lining up with TRBD2. This CDR3 spans 17 amino acids. Germline V gene data show CDR1 as PRHDT and CDR2 as FYEKMQ (reference sequence). The junction had 3 bases not matched to a gene; V was cut back by 0 bases and J by 2 bases.

V is TRBV7-9 and J is TRBJ2-3; TRBD1 aligns across 8 bases. The V gene end was trimmed by 5 bases and the J gene end by 5 bases; junction bases not matched to a gene: 12. The CDR3 has 16 amino acids. The V gene's germline CDR1 is SEHNR and CDR2 FQNEAQ (reference sequence). The CDR3 region is CASSDDRGPDRDTQYF. The CDR3 DNA follows: TGTGCCAGCAGCGACGACAGGGGACCGGACAGAGATACGCAGTATTTT.

About this clone itself: The identical CDR3 is also encoded by other nucleotide sequences in the sample. V is TRBV6-1 and J is TRBJ2-5, with 8 bases matching TRBD1. Trimming removed 4 bases from V and 4 bases from J; junction bases left unmatched: 5. Germline values: CDR1 MNHNS, CDR2 SASEGT. This CDR3 region has 14 residues. This chain's CDR3 is CASSVPDRGETQYF. The DNA for the CDR3 is TGTGCCAGCAGTGTTCCCGACAGGGGAGAGACCCAGTACTTC.

The chain combines TRBV7-9 with TRBJ2-1; D is undetermined. V lost 2 bases to trimming and J lost 3 bases, with 5 bases between them. There are 13 residues in the CDR3. Germline CDR1 SEHNR, CDR2 FQNEAQ (reference sequence). The CDR3 DNA is TGTGCCAGCAGCTTATCCAGCTACAATGAGCAGTTCTTC. It yields the protein CASSLSSYNEQFF.

The chain links TRBV18 to TRBJ1-1; 9 bases line up with TRBD1. The length of the CDR3 is 17 residues. Per germline, CDR1 KGHSH and CDR2 LQKENI. After removal of 3 bases from V and 3 bases from J, the junction contained 11 bases not matched to a gene. The CDR3 bases are TGTGCCAGCTCACCGCTCCGGGACAGGGTTGGGGACACTGAAGCTTTCTTT. Residues: CASSPLRDRVGDTEAFF.

The chain joins TRBV7-3 to TRBJ2-5, with D tentatively TRBD2 (6 bases). The germline gives CDR1 SGHTA, CDR2 FQGTGA. This CDR3 comprises 14 residues. V lost 1 base and J 0 bases, leaving 6 bases between the germline ends. The CDR3 loop reads CASSLRGDQETQYF. Here the CDR3 DNA reads TGTGCCAGCAGCTTAAGGGGGGACCAAGAGACCCAGTACTTC.

The chain links TRBV7-9 to TRBJ2-5, with 11 bases lining up with TRBD2. J lost 4 bases, V lost 6 bases, and 7 bases had no gene match. The CDR3 length is 15 residues. Germline V gives CDR1 SEHNR, CDR2 FQNEAQ (reference sequence). The CDR3 sequence is CASRELAGEGETQYF. For the CDR3, the DNA is TGTGCCAGCAGAGAACTAGCGGGAGAAGGAGAGACCCAGTACTTC.